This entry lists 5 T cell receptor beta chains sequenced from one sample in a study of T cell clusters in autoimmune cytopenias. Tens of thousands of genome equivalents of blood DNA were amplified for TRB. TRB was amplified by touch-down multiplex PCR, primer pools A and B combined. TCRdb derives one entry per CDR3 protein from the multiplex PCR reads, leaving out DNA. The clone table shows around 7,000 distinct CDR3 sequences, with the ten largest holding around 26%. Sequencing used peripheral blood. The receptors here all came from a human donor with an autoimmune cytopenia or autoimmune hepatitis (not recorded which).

CDR3 sequence: CSARDPQQETQYF. The chain employs TRBV20-1 and TRBJ2-5. The CDR3 loop spans 13 amino acids. The V gene's germline CDR1 is DFQATT and CDR2 SNEGSKA (reference sequence).

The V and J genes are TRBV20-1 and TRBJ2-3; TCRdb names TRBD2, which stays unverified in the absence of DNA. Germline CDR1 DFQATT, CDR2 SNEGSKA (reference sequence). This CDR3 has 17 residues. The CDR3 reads CSARALLGAGGRDTQYF.

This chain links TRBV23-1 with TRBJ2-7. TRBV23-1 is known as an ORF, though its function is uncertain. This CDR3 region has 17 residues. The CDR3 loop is CASTSLADPSNLYEQYF.

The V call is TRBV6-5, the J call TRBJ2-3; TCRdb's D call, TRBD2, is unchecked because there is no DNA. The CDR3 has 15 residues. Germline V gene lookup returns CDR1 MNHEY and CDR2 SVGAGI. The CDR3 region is CASSHAAGGTDTQYF.

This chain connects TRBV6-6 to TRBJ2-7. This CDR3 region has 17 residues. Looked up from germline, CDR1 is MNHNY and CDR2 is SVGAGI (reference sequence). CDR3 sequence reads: CASSYPSGLGGPYEQYF.